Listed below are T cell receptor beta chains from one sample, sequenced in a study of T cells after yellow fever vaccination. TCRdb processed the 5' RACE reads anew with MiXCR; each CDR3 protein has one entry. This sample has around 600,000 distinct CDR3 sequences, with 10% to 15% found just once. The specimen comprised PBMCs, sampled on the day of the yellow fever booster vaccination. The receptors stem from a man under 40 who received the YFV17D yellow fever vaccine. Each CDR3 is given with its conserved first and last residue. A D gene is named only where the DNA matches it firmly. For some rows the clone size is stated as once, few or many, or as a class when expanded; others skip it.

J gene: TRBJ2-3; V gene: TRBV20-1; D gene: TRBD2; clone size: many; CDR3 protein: CSVPPAGLRTDTQYF; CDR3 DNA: TGCAGTGTCCCTCCTGCGGGACTACGCACAGATACGCAGTATTTT
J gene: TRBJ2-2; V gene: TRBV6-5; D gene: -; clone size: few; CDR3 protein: CASSHEVPRTGELFF; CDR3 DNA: TGTGCCAGCAGCCACGAGGTCCCGAGAACCGGGGAGCTGTTTTTT
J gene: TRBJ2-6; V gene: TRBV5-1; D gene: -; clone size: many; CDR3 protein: CASSFGPGGANVLTF; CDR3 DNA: TGCGCCAGCAGCTTTGGGCCCGGTGGGGCCAACGTCCTGACTTTC
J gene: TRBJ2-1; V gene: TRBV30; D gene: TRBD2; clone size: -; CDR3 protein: CAWRWTSAGEQFF; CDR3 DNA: TGTGCCTGGAGATGGACTAGCGCGGGAGAGCAGTTCTTC
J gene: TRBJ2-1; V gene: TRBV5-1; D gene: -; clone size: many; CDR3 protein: CASSQSGPLYNEQFF; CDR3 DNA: TGCGCCAGCAGCCAATCGGGGCCGCTGTACAATGAGCAGTTCTTC
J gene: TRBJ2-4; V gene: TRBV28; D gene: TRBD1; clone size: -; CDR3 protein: CASSFFQGASKNIQYF; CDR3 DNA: TGTGCCAGCAGTTTTTTCCAGGGGGCTTCCAAAAACATTCAGTACTTC
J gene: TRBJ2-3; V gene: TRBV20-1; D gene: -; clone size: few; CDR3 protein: CSASGRSSTDTQYF; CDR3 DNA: TGCAGTGCTAGCGGGCGCAGTAGCACAGATACGCAGTATTTT
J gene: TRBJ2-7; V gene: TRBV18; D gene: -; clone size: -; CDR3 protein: CASSPLGSSSYEQYF; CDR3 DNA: TGTGCCAGCTCACCGCTGGGCAGTAGCTCCTACGAGCAGTACTTC
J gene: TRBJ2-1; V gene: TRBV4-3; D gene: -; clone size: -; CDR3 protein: CASSQGGGVKIGHEQFF; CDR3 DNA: TGCGCCAGCAGCCAAGGTGGAGGGGTCAAGATTGGCCATGAGCAGTTCTTC
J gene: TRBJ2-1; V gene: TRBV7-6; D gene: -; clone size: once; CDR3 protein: CASSPTAGDYNEQFF; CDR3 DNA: TGTGCCAGCAGCCCAACAGCGGGCGACTACAATGAGCAGTTCTTC